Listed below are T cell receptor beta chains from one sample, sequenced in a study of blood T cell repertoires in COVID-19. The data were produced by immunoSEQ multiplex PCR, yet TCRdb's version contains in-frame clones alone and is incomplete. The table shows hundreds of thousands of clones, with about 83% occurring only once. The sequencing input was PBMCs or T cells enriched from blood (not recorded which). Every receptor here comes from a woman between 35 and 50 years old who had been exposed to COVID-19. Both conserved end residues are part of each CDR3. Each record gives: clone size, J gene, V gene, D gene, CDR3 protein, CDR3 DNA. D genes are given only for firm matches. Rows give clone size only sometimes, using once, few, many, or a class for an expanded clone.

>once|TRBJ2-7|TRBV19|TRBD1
CASSIDPGQGAYEQYF
TGTGCCAGTAGTATAGATCCGGGACAGGGGGCCTACGAGCAGTACTTC
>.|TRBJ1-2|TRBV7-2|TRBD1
CASSLGQGAGYGYTF
TGTGCCAGCAGCTTAGGACAGGGGGCAGGCTATGGCTACACCTTC
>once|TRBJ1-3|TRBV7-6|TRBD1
CASSPRQGAMGGNTIYF
TGTGCCAGCAGCCCTAGACAGGGGGCGATGGGGGGAAACACCATATATTTT
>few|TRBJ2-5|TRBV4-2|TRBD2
CASSQGATSGVETQYF
TGTGCCAGCAGCCAAGGGGCGACTAGCGGCGTAGAGACCCAGTACTTC
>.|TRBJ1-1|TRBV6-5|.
CASRPGAANTEAFF
TGTGCCAGCAGGCCAGGGGCCGCGAACACTGAAGCTTTCTTT
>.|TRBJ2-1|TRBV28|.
CASGDRKNEQFF
TGTGCCAGCGGAGATCGGAAAAATGAGCAGTTCTTC
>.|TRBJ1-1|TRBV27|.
CASSQQGPTEAFF
TGTGCCAGCAGTCAACAGGGTCCCACTGAAGCTTTCTTT
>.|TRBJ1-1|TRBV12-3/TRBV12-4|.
CASSLRVTAEAFF
TGTGCCAGCAGTTTACGGGTTACGGCTGAAGCTTTCTTT
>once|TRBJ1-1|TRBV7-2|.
CASSLVGREAFF
TGTGCCAGCAGCTTAGTCGGCAGGGAAGCTTTCTTT
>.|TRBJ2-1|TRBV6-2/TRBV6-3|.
CASTPDFSYNEQFF
TGTGCCAGCACCCCGGACTTTAGCTACAATGAGCAGTTCTTC
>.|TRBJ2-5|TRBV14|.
CASSQEWRGLGETQYF
TGTGCCAGCAGCCAAGAGTGGCGGGGGCTCGGGGAGACCCAGTACTTC
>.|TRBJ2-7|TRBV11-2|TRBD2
CASSQTSGSTYEQYF
TGTGCCAGCAGCCAGACTAGCGGGAGCACCTACGAGCAGTACTTC
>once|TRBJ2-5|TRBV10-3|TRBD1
CAISDLDRGLQETQYF
TGTGCCATCAGTGACCTCGACAGGGGATTGCAAGAGACCCAGTACTTC
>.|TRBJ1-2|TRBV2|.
CASSEQGPYGYTF
TGTGCCAGCAGTGAACAGGGCCCCTATGGCTACACCTTC
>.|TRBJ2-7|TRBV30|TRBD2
CAWSFGTSGAYEQYF
TGTGCCTGGAGCTTCGGGACTAGCGGCGCCTACGAGCAGTACTTC
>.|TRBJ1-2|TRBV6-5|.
CASSYSTGGAYGYTF
TGTGCCAGCAGTTACTCGACCGGGGGGGCCTATGGCTACACCTTC
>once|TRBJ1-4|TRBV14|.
CASSLTRGQGNEKLFF
TGTGCCAGCAGCCTTACCCGAGGGCAAGGAAATGAAAAACTGTTTTTT
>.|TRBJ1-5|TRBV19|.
CASSMSGNSNQPQHF
TGTGCCAGTAGTATGTCAGGGAATAGCAATCAGCCCCAGCATTTT
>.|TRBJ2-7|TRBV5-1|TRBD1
CASSSRTGNGYEQYF
TGCGCCAGCAGCAGTCGGACAGGTAATGGGTACGAGCAGTACTTC
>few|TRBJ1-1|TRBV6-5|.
CASSFSGKDTEAFF
TGTGCCAGCAGTTTTTCGGGTAAGGACACTGAAGCTTTCTTT
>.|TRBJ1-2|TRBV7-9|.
CASSLASGFDGYTF
TGTGCCAGCAGCTTAGCATCAGGGTTCGATGGCTACACCTTC
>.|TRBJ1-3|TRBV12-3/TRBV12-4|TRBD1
CASRQGSGNTIYF
TGTGCCAGCAGACAGGGGTCTGGAAACACCATATATTTT
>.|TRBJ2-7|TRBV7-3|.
CASSWPDTLHEQYF
TGTGCCAGCAGCTGGCCCGACACCCTTCACGAGCAGTACTTC
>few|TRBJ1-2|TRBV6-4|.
CASSARTAGDYGYTF
TGTGCCAGCAGTGCCCGGACAGCGGGAGACTATGGCTACACCTTC
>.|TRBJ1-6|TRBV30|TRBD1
CAWVGQGLSPLHF
TGTGCCTGGGTGGGACAGGGCCTTTCACCCCTCCACTTT
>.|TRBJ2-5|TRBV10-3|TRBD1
CATTRQGPEETQYF
TGTGCCACCACTCGACAGGGGCCCGAAGAGACCCAGTACTTC
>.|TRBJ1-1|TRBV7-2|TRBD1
CASSRTGLNTEAFF
TGTGCCAGCAGCCGGACAGGTTTGAACACTGAAGCTTTCTTT
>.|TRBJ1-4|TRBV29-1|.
CSVEDRRRGEKLFF
TGCAGCGTTGAAGACCGGAGAAGAGGTGAAAAACTGTTTTTT
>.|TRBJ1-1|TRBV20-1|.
CSASWGPRLGGTEAFF
TGCAGTGCTAGTTGGGGGCCGCGGTTGGGAGGGACTGAAGCTTTCTTT
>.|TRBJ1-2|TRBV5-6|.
CASSFPPPESGGYTF
TGTGCCAGCAGCTTTCCGCCCCCAGAATCGGGGGGCTACACCTTC
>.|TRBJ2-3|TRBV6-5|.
CASKINRALRDTQYF
TGTGCCAGCAAAATCAACAGGGCCCTAAGGGATACGCAGTATTTT
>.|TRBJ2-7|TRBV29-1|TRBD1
CSVVGQGLMEQYF
TGCAGCGTTGTAGGACAGGGTCTCATGGAGCAGTACTTC
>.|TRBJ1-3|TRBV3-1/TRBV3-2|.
CASSQGTSSGNTIYF
TGTGCCAGCAGCCAAGGTACAAGCTCTGGAAACACCATATATTTT
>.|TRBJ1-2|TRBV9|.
CASSVEGGLGGYGYTF
TGTGCCAGCAGCGTAGAGGGCGGACTTGGGGGGTATGGCTACACCTTC
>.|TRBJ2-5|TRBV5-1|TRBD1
CASSLTGGRETQYF
TGCGCCAGCAGCTTGACAGGGGGCAGGGAGACCCAGTACTTC
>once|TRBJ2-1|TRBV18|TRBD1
CASSPGTGRDEQFF
TGTGCCAGCTCACCCGGGACAGGGAGAGATGAGCAGTTCTTC
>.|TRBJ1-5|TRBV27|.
CASSPLPTETGNQPQHF
TGTGCCAGCAGCCCACTACCGACAGAAACGGGCAATCAGCCCCAGCATTTT
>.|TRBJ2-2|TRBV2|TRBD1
CASSVEGASTGELFF
TGTGCCAGCAGTGTAGAGGGGGCGAGCACCGGGGAGCTGTTTTTT
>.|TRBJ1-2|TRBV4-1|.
CASSQDQEGFGYTF
TGCGCCAGCAGCCAAGATCAAGAGGGATTTGGCTACACCTTC
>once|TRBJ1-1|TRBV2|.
CASSKHRNTEAFF
TGTGCCAGCAGTAAACACAGGAACACTGAAGCTTTCTTT